The following is a T cell receptor beta chain sequence with its context. These data originate in a study of cytomegalovirus exposure and HLA in healthy donors. The PCR had 60 Vbeta and 13 Jbeta primers. Assay: immunoSEQ multiplex PCR; the TCRdb copy retains only in-frame clones and omits some. The sample holds more than 75,000 clones, 70% to 80% seen once. The CDR3 covers 15 residues. The germline V gene encodes CDR1 SGHVS and CDR2 FQNEAQ. V trimming: 5 bases; J trimming: 9 bases; junction bases outside the gene matches: 10. This chain joins TRBV7-8 and TRBJ2-1; 10 bases line up with TRBD1. The specimen was PBMCs. The clonotype comes from a woman in her thirties or forties in good health and CMV-seropositive. As DNA, the CDR3 is TGTGCCAGCAGCCTGGGGGACAGGGGTAGGAGTGAGCAGTTCTTC. Its translation: CASSLGDRGRSEQFF.